Detailed here is one TCR beta chain. Trimming took 1 base from V and 1 from J, leaving 13 bases between them. This CDR3 comprises 16 residues. Germline-derived CDR1 and CDR2 are LNHNV and YYDKDF (reference sequence). Reverse transcription of extracted RNA yielded cDNA, which provided the sequencing template. Profiling relied on immunoSEQ multiplex PCR, and the TCRdb table lists in-frame clones only, not all of them. The sample yields more than 200,000 clones, roughly two thirds seen once. The data were taken from a study of CD8+ T cells in alopecia areata. The sequence was collected from a human donor with alopecia areata. The gene calls are TRBV15 and TRBJ2-5; D uncertain. Sequencing used CD4+ T cells sorted from blood, obtained at week 0. In nucleotides, the CDR3 is TGTGCCACCAGCAGAGTGGTAGGAGTGAGCCAAGAGACCCAGTACTTC. Translated: CATSRVVGVSQETQYF. The whole variable domain, filled in from reference TRBV15 and TRBJ2-5, reads DAMVIQNPRYQVTQFGKPVTLSCSQTLNHNVMYWYQQKSSQAPKLLFHYYDKDFNNEADTPDNFQSRRPNTSFCFLDIRSPGLGDTAMYLCATSRVVGVSQETQYFGPGTRLLVL.